A single sample is the source of the 13 T cell receptor beta chains below, sequenced in a study of T cells in tuberculosis. TCRdb's copy holds only in-frame clones and misses some; the assay was immunoSEQ multiplex PCR. The data contain over 30,000 clones, around 96% of them singletons. Sequenced input: PBMCs. Receptors were obtained from a donor aged 5-35 years with latent tuberculosis or without tuberculosis infection.

This chain connects TRBV2 to TRBJ1-2; D is possibly TRBD1 (5 bases). Trimming shortened V by 4 bases and J by 1 base, and 7 bases separated the two germline ends. Germline V CDR1 and CDR2: SNHLY, FYNNEI. The CDR3 spans 13 residues. The CDR3 region is CASSVDINYGYTF. The CDR3 nucleotides read TGTGCCAGCAGTGTGGACATTAACTATGGCTACACCTTC.

This sequence joins TRBV6-1 and TRBJ1-4; 9 nucleotides agree with TRBD1. Germline V CDR1 and CDR2: MNHNS, SASEGT. V lost 6 bases to trimming and J lost 4 bases; unmatched junction nucleotides: 3. CDR3 length: 14 amino acids. CDR3: CASSDRGGNEKLFF. The DNA for the CDR3 is TGTGCCAGCAGCGACAGGGGGGGTAATGAAAAACTGTTTTTT.

This chain joins TRBV25-1 and TRBJ2-1; 9 positions agree with TRBD1. Germline-derived CDR1 and CDR2 are MGHDK and SYGVNS. V shed 7 bases and J 5 bases; nucleotides not matched to a gene: 3. The CDR3 totals 13 residues. CDR3 DNA: TGTGCCAGCACCGGACAGGGGAACAATGAGCAGTTCTTC. It codes for CASTGQGNNEQFF. The variable domain in full, completed from reference TRBV25-1 and TRBJ2-1, reads EADIYQTPRYLVIGTGKKITLECSQTMGHDKMYWYQQDPGMELHLIHYSYGVNSTEKGDLSSESTVSRIRTEHFPLTLESARPSHTSQYLCASTGQGNNEQFFGPGTRLTVL.

The chain joins TRBV7-8 to TRBJ2-2; 7 bases match TRBD1. Unmatched junction bases numbered 10, after V lost 0 bases and J lost 6 bases. The CDR3 totals 17 residues. CDR1 is SGHVS, CDR2 FQNEAQ, per germline. The CDR3 DNA reads TGTGCCAGCAGCTTAGCACATTCGACAGGGTGGCCCGGGGAGCTGTTTTTT. It encodes CASSLAHSTGWPGELFF. Using reference TRBV7-8 and TRBJ2-2 for the parts outside the CDR3, the full variable domain is GAGVSQSPRYKVAKRGQDVALRCDPISGHVSLFWYQQALGQGPEFLTYFQNEAQLDKSGLPSDRFFAERPEGSVSTLKIQRTQQEDSAVYLCASSLAHSTGWPGELFFGEGSRLTVL.

V gene TRBV10-2 combines with J gene TRBJ2-7, with D perhaps matching TRBD1 (5 bases). V shed 2 bases and J shed 2 bases, with 13 bases lying between them. Germline V lookup: CDR1 WSHSY, CDR2 SAAADI. This CDR3 comprises 15 residues. In DNA, the CDR3 is TGCGCCAGCAGTGAGGCCCAGGGCGTCGCCTACGAGCAGTACTTC. Translation gives CASSEAQGVAYEQYF.

V is TRBV15 and J is TRBJ2-3; D might be TRBD2 (5 bases). Trimming removed 6 bases at V and 9 bases at J, with 16 bases between. This CDR3 has 13 residues. Germline V lookup: CDR1 LNHNV, CDR2 YYDKDF (reference sequence). CDR3 DNA: TGTGCCACCAGTACGGGAATTTATGAGACGCAGTATTTT. Encoded protein: CATSTGIYETQYF.

The rearrangement uses TRBV29-1 and TRBJ1-2; 10 positions match TRBD1. The CDR3 runs to 14 residues. After removal of 5 bases from V and 4 bases from J, the junction contained 7 bases not matched to a gene. From germline, CDR1 is SQVTM and CDR2 ANQGSEA. This CDR3 is CSVPKGTGVYGYTF. In nucleotides, the CDR3 is TGCAGCGTTCCAAAGGGGACAGGGGTCTATGGCTACACCTTC.

The V and J genes are TRBV5-4 and TRBJ2-7; no clear D. V was cut by 4 bases and J by 4 bases, with 15 bases left in between. The germline V gene has CDR1 SGHNT and CDR2 YYREEE (reference sequence). The CDR3 is 14 residues long. The CDR3 reads CASSRDSPFYEQYF. DNA of the CDR3: TGTGCCAGCAGCCGTGACTCCCCTTTTTACGAGCAGTACTTC.

This chain uses TRBV29-1 with TRBJ2-3, with 7 bases matching TRBD1. V trimming: 4 bases; J trimming: 0 bases; junction bases outside the gene matches: 10. CDR1 SQVTM and CDR2 ANQGSEA come from the germline V gene. The CDR3 totals 16 residues. CDR3 in DNA: TGCAGCGTTGTTGACCCTAGGACAGGTAGCACAGATACGCAGTATTTT. Amino acid sequence: CSVVDPRTGSTDTQYF.

The V call is TRBV10-3, the J call TRBJ2-1, with TRBD2 matching 7 bases. V dropped 3 bases and J dropped 6; count of bases not matched to a gene: 5. The CDR3 consists of 14 residues. Germline values: CDR1 ENHRY, CDR2 SYGVKD. CDR3 coding DNA: TGTGCCATCAGTGATGGGGCTAGCGGCAATGAGCAGTTCTTC. It is translated as CAISDGASGNEQFF.

The rearrangement uses TRBV5-4 and TRBJ1-2; TRBD1 aligns across 8 bases. Germline trimming cut 4 bases from V and 6 bases from J; bases unmatched to any gene: 8. The CDR3 covers 14 residues. Germline CDR1 reads SGHNT; CDR2 reads YYREEE (reference sequence). The CDR3 loop is CASSTDREIHGYTF. In DNA form, the CDR3 reads TGTGCCAGCAGCACGGACAGGGAGATTCATGGCTACACCTTC.

This chain uses TRBV5-3 with TRBJ1-4; D gene ambiguous. TRBV5-3 is labeled an ORF, and its function is uncertain. This CDR3 has 19 amino acids. V was pared by 2 bases and J by 0 bases, with 20 bases between. In DNA, the CDR3 is TGTGCCAGAAGCTTCTTCCTGGCAACGTACACCTCAACTAATGAAAAACTGTTTTTT. Translated: CARSFFLATYTSTNEKLFF.

This chain uses TRBV11-2 with TRBJ2-3; the match to TRBD2 covers 8 bases. CDR1 SGHAT and CDR2 FQNNGV come from the germline V gene. This CDR3 contains 15 residues. V shed 1 base, J shed 4 bases, and the junction held 4 bases outside the gene matches. The CDR3 spells CASSLAGGQSDTQYF. The CDR3 DNA sequence: TGTGCCAGCAGCTTAGCGGGGGGGCAATCAGATACGCAGTATTTT.